These 27 T cell receptor beta chains were all obtained from the same sample, sequenced in a study of technical replicates of blood from a handful of donors. Only in-frame clones appear in the TCRdb table, and some are missing; sequencing was by immunoSEQ multiplex PCR. The repertoire holds about 88,000 clones, with under 95% as singletons. The specimen was T cells isolated from PBMCs. The receptors come from a human donor in good health.

The count of this clone is one. The rearrangement joins TRBV6-1 to TRBJ2-7; 7 nucleotides line up with TRBD1. The V gene end was trimmed by 6 bases and the J gene end by 2 bases; junction bases not matched to a gene: 10. The germline V gene encodes CDR1 MNHNS and CDR2 SASEGT. This CDR3 comprises 15 residues. CDR3 nucleotides: TGTGCCAGCAGCTCCGGACAGGCACTAACCTACGAGCAGTACTTC. The encoded protein is CASSSGQALTYEQYF.

The J gene is TRBJ1-2, the V gene TRBV21-1. TRBV21-1 is a pseudogene. The CDR3 is made up of 15 amino acids. The CDR3 nucleotides are TGTGCCAGCAGCGAGAGAGGTCCCAGAGGCTATGGCTACACCTTC. Encoded protein: CASSERGPRGYGYTF.

The chain couples TRBV4-2 to TRBJ2-3; D possibly corresponds to TRBD2 (6 bases). V was trimmed by 0 bases and J by 0 bases, leaving 22 bases between them. Germline loops: CDR1 LGHNA, CDR2 YNFKEQ. The CDR3 has 20 residues. The CDR3 sequence is CASSQDSGGTYTSSTDTQYF. CDR3 nucleotides: TGTGCCAGCAGCCAAGATTCAGGAGGGACCTACACCTCTAGCACAGATACGCAGTATTTT.

The chain couples TRBV27 to TRBJ1-4, with D hard to call. Trimming pared 5 bases from V and 0 bases from J, leaving 10 bases between. CDR1 is MNHEY, CDR2 SMNVEV, per germline (reference sequence). The CDR3 length is 15 residues. CDR3 sequence reads: CASSPSLATNEKLFF. In nucleotides, the CDR3 is TGTGCCAGCAGTCCGTCTTTAGCAACTAATGAAAAACTGTTTTTT.

This clone was counted once. This rearrangement joins TRBV7-3 to TRBJ1-5; tentatively, D is TRBD1 (6 bases). Germline V gives CDR1 SGHTA, CDR2 FQGTGA. CDR3 length: 20 residues. The germline V and J ends were trimmed by 6 bases and 4 bases, with 31 bases remaining between them. In nucleotides, the CDR3 is TGTGCCAGCAGTTTCCCCTGGACAGTAACTCAAGAGGGTTCAAATCAGCCCCAGCATTTT. It specifies CASSFPWTVTQEGSNQPQHF.

The chain is built from TRBV27 and TRBJ2-7; D gene ambiguous. Germline V lookup: CDR1 MNHEY, CDR2 SMNVEV (reference sequence). With 5 bases removed from V and 2 bases from J, the gap between germline ends came to 10 bases. The CDR3 is 13 amino acids. CDR3 DNA sequence: TGTGCCAGCAGTCCGGGTCGGGCCTACGAGCAGTACTTC. Translation gives CASSPGRAYEQYF.

The J gene is TRBJ1-2, the V gene TRBV4-2, with D unclear. CDR1 is LGHNA and CDR2 is YNFKEQ in the germline V gene. Trimming stripped 3 bases from V and 8 bases from J, with 19 bases between. This CDR3 has 15 amino acids. CDR3: CASSHPPSPTEGYTF. CDR3 bases: TGTGCCAGCAGCCACCCCCCGAGCCCTACCGAGGGCTACACCTTC.

This chain links TRBV7-2 with TRBJ2-1; TRBD2 agrees at 16 bases. Looked up from germline, CDR1 is SGHTA and CDR2 is FQGNSA. This CDR3 is 14 amino acids long. Trimming took 3 bases from V and 14 from J; bases not matched to a gene: 4. The CDR3 bases are TGTGCCAGCAGCTTGGGGACTAGCGGGAGGGCCAAGTTCTTC. It is translated as CASSLGTSGRAKFF.

This chain links TRBV5-1 with TRBJ1-2, with a tentative D call TRBD1 (5 bases). From germline, CDR1 is SGHRS and CDR2 YFSETQ. The V gene lost 0 bases and the J gene lost 6 bases, with 15 bases spanning the gap. The CDR3 is 15 residues long. The DNA for the CDR3 is TGCGCCAGCAGCTTGGTATTGGGGGGGAAAGATGGCTACACCTTC. This codes for CASSLVLGGKDGYTF.

The rearrangement joins TRBV14 to TRBJ2-6, with D possibly TRBD1 on 6 matching bases. This CDR3 spans 13 amino acids. Trimming shortened V by 3 bases and J by 7 bases, and 7 bases separated the two germline ends. Germline CDR1 SGHDN, CDR2 FVKESK. The CDR3: CASSQDRANVLTF. CDR3 DNA sequence: TGTGCCAGCAGCCAGGACAGAGCCAACGTCCTGACTTTC.

The chain has TRBV29-1 and TRBJ2-1; D perhaps matches TRBD1 (6 bases). Per the germline V gene, CDR1 is SQVTM and CDR2 is ANQGSEA. V was clipped by 4 bases and J by 5 bases, with 15 bases between them. The CDR3 length is 14 residues. This chain's CDR3 is CSVAPGVWDNEQFF. CDR3 bases: TGCAGCGTTGCTCCAGGGGTCTGGGACAATGAGCAGTTCTTC.

This sequence joins TRBV28 and TRBJ2-5; a possible D gene is TRBD2 (5 bases). V was trimmed by 3 bases and J by 0 bases, leaving 20 bases between them. The CDR3 is made up of 18 amino acids. In germline, CDR1 is MDHEN, CDR2 SYDVKM. The CDR3 bases are TGTGCCAGCAGTTTCTCGGGGTGGCCGCGATCTAACCAAGAGACCCAGTACTTC. This codes for CASSFSGWPRSNQETQYF.

The chain carries TRBV7-8 and TRBJ1-1; possibly TRBD1 for D (6 bases). Germline CDR1 reads SGHVS; CDR2 reads FQNEAQ. The CDR3 covers 15 residues. V dropped 2 bases and J dropped 0 bases, with 10 bases sitting between them. The CDR3 DNA reads as TGTGCCAGCAGCTTATGGACAGAATTGAACACTGAAGCTTTCTTT. Protein: CASSLWTELNTEAFF.

J is TRBJ2-7 and V is TRBV5-4; 8 bases agree with TRBD2. CDR1 SGHNT and CDR2 YYREEE come from the germline V gene (reference sequence). The CDR3 totals 15 residues. Trimming removed 8 bases from V and 3 bases from J; junction bases left unmatched: 13. CDR3 in amino acids: CASHLDGGADYEQYF. CDR3 DNA: TGTGCCAGTCACCTGGACGGGGGGGCCGACTACGAGCAGTACTTC.

The J gene is TRBJ2-7, the V gene TRBV6-1; D is perhaps TRBD1 (5 bases). This CDR3 has 15 amino acids. CDR1 MNHNS and CDR2 SASEGT come from the germline V gene. The V and J ends lost 5 bases and 2 bases respectively, with 16 bases between them. The CDR3, as DNA: TGTGCCAGCAGTCGAGGAACAGGAGTAACCTACGAGCAGTACTTC. Residues: CASSRGTGVTYEQYF.

The chain employs TRBV6-1 and TRBJ2-7; TRBD2 agrees at 7 bases. V dropped 3 bases and J dropped 5; count of bases not matched to a gene: 7. This CDR3 has 14 amino acids. CDR1 MNHNS and CDR2 SASEGT come from the germline V gene. The CDR3 protein is CASSDVGGTHEQYF. The DNA for the CDR3 is TGTGCCAGCAGTGACGTGGGGGGGACCCACGAGCAGTACTTC.

The chain is built from TRBV5-1 and TRBJ2-1; no clear D gene. This CDR3 has 12 residues. CDR1 and CDR2 (germline): SGHRS, YFSETQ. The ends were cut back, 2 bases at V and 8 bases at J, with 8 bases in the middle. The CDR3: CASSFRRDEQFF. For the CDR3, the DNA is TGCGCCAGCAGCTTCCGCCGGGATGAGCAGTTCTTC.

The V and J genes are TRBV12-5 and TRBJ2-3; 11 bases are shared with TRBD2. CDR1 is LGHNT, CDR2 FRNRAP, per germline. This CDR3 region has 16 residues. Unmatched junction bases numbered 6, after V lost 4 bases and J lost 3 bases. CDR3 residues: CASGSSTSGRTDTQYF. Here the CDR3 DNA reads TGTGCTAGTGGTTCCTCTACTAGCGGGAGAACAGATACGCAGTATTTT.

This chain uses TRBV2 with TRBJ2-7; 8 bases are shared with TRBD1. Germline assignment: CDR1 SNHLY and CDR2 FYNNEI. The CDR3 has 14 amino acids. After removal of 8 bases from V and 3 bases from J, the junction contained 9 bases not matched to a gene. CDR3 sequence (DNA): TGTGCCAGCCGAGGACAGGGCTTCTTCTACGAGCAGTACTTC. Its protein product is CASRGQGFFYEQYF.

The J gene is TRBJ2-1, the V gene TRBV13, with no clear D. CDR3 size: 16 residues. The germline V gene encodes CDR1 PRHDT and CDR2 FYEKMQ (reference sequence). With 5 bases removed from V and 2 bases from J, the gap between germline ends came to 16 bases. Here the CDR3 reads CASSRGWVATYNEQFF. CDR3 sequence (DNA): TGTGCCAGCAGCCGCGGTTGGGTTGCCACCTACAATGAGCAGTTCTTC.

The chain employs TRBV7-6 and TRBJ2-1; 8 bases align to TRBD2. V trimming: 5 bases; J trimming: 8 bases; junction bases outside the gene matches: 5. This CDR3 has 13 residues. CDR1 is SGHVS and CDR2 is FNYEAQ in the germline V gene. The CDR3 sequence: CASSASGSYEQFF. CDR3 nucleotide sequence: TGTGCCAGCAGCGCAAGCGGGAGCTATGAGCAGTTCTTC.

This rearrangement joins TRBV19 to TRBJ2-6; D possibly corresponds to TRBD1 (5 bases). Deletions cut 3 bases from V and 0 bases from J, with 6 bases between. CDR3 length: 15 residues. CDR1 and CDR2 (germline): LNHDA, SQIVND (reference sequence). Here the CDR3 DNA reads TGTGCCAGTAGTATGACAGTCTCTGGGGCCAACGTCCTGACTTTC. It specifies CASSMTVSGANVLTF.

The chain links TRBV7-9 to TRBJ2-2; tentatively, D is TRBD1 (6 bases). V shed 4 bases and J shed 1 base, with 22 bases lying between them. Germline loops: CDR1 SEHNR, CDR2 FQNEAQ (reference sequence). This CDR3 spans 19 amino acids. This CDR3 reads CASSSGVVGPKENTGELFF. CDR3 nucleotides: TGTGCCAGCAGCTCAGGGGTGGTGGGACCAAAAGAGAACACCGGGGAGCTGTTTTTT.

The sample holds one count of this clone. This chain joins TRBV7-9 and TRBJ2-7, with TRBD2 identical over 7 bases. Germline V gene sequence: CDR1 SEHNR, CDR2 FQNEAQ (reference sequence). The CDR3 totals 16 residues. V was clipped by 2 bases and J by 2 bases; unmatched bases: 9. CDR3 in amino acids: CASSLQSGAPPYEQYF. In nucleotides, the CDR3 is TGTGCCAGCAGCTTACAAAGCGGGGCACCTCCCTACGAGCAGTACTTC. The entire variable domain, with the rest obtained from reference TRBV7-9 and TRBJ2-7, is as follows: DTGVSQNPRHKITKRGQNVTFRCDPISEHNRLYWYRQTLGQGPEFLTYFQNEAQLEKSRLLSDRFSAERPKGSFSTLEIQRTEQGDSAMYLCASSLQSGAPPYEQYFGPGTRLTVT.

The CDR3 is CASSPVQGDQPQHF. The CDR3 nucleotides read TGTGCCAGCAGCCCCGTACAGGGGGATCAGCCCCAGCATTTT. The chain employs TRBV6-5 and TRBJ1-5, with TRBD1 matching 8 bases. Germline lookup yields CDR1 MNHEY and CDR2 SVGAGI. The J segment lost 5 bases and the V segment lost 6 bases, leaving 6 bases of the junction unmatched. The CDR3 totals 14 residues.

The CDR3 sequence: CASSLDGVGELFF. For the CDR3, the DNA is TGTGCCAGCAGCTTGGACGGGGTCGGGGAGCTGTTTTTT. The gene calls are TRBV5-4 and TRBJ2-2; possible D gene TRBD2, 5 bases. This CDR3 is 13 amino acids long. The V end lost 0 bases, the J end lost 7 bases, and 7 bases lay between the germline ends. CDR1 is SGHNT and CDR2 is YYREEE in the germline V gene (reference sequence). The full variable domain, with the rest looked up from reference TRBV5-4 and TRBJ2-2, is ETGVTQSPTHLIKTRGQQVTLRCSSQSGHNTVSWYQQALGQGPQFIFQYYREEENGRGNFPPRFSGLQFPNYSSELNVNALELDDSALYLCASSLDGVGELFFGEGSRLTVL.

The chain uses TRBV9 and TRBJ2-1; 12 nucleotides agree with TRBD2. V trimming: 4 bases; J trimming: 7 bases; junction bases outside the gene matches: 18. The CDR3 extends over 19 amino acids. Germline loops: CDR1 SGDLS, CDR2 YYNGEE. Here the CDR3 DNA reads TGTGCCAGCAGCTCAGGGGTGTGGACTAGCGGGGAGGATTGGAATGAGCAGTTCTTC. It translates to CASSSGVWTSGEDWNEQFF.